A selection of T cell receptor beta chains follows, all from one sample in a study of control samples from healthy donors and cancer patients. Some clones are missing from TCRdb's copy, which holds only in-frame ones; the method was immunoSEQ multiplex PCR. The table shows about 140,000 clones, with 94% occurring only once. The material sequenced was blood. The receptors were gathered from a man aged 40-49 years in good health. The CDR3 runs from the conserved cysteine through the conserved F or W.

TRBJ2-5,TRBV30,CAWSGGVGETQYF
TRBJ1-5,TRBV6-5,CASRRGVSNQPQHF
TRBJ2-7,TRBV7-3,CASSPFPYSYEQYF
TRBJ1-3,TRBV6-1,CASSEGGYTIYF
TRBJ2-7,TRBV4-2,CASSQDQGGSSYEQYF
TRBJ2-7,TRBV9,CASSASGLSYEQYF
TRBJ1-5,TRBV21-1,CASSAGTEYQPQHF
TRBJ1-2,TRBV11-2,CASSLARTGLYGYTF
TRBJ1-5,TRBV15,CATSPTGGSNQPQHF
TRBJ2-5,TRBV5-1,CASSVNRGQYQETQYF
TRBJ2-7,TRBV5-8,CASSFSGQISYEQYF
TRBJ1-6,TRBV9,CASSANPNSPLHF
TRBJ1-4,TRBV2,CASSDRIFEKLFF
TRBJ2-7,TRBV7-9,CASSLGLGGGYEQYF
TRBJ2-7,TRBV7-9,CASSLGRNEQYF
TRBJ1-3,TRBV3-1/TRBV3-2,CASSPRSSGNTIYF